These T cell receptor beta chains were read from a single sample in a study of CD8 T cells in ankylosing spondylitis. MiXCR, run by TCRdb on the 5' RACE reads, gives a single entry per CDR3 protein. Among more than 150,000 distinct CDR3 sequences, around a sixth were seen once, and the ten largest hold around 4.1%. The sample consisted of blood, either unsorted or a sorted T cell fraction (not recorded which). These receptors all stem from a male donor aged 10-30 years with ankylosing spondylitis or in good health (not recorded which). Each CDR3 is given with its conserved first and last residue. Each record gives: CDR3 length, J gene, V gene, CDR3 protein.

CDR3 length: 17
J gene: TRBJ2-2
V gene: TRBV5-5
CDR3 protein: CASSLGRDRSNTGELFF

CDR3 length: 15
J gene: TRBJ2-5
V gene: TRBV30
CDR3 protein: CAWTRTGDMKETQYF

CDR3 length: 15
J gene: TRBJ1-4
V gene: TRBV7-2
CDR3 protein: CASSVQTGGAEKLFF

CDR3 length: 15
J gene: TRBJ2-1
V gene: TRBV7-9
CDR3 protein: CASRGSGRAYNEQFF

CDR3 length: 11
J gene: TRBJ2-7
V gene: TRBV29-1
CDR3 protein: CSVVQAGEQYF

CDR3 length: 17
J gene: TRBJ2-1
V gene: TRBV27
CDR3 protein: CASSKGQGLRSYNEQFF

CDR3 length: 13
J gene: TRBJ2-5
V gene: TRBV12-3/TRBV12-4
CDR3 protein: CASRSGALETQYF

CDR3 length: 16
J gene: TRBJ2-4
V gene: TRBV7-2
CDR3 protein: CASSSLGLSPVNIQYF

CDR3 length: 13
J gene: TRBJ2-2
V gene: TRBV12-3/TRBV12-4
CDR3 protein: CASSPGGTGELFF

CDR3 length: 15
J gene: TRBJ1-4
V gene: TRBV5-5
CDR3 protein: CASSTTTATNEKLFF

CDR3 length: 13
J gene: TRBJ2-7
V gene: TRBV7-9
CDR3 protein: CASSSQGSYEQYF

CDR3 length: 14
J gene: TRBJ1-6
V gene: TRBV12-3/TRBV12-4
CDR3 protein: CASSLAERNSPLHF

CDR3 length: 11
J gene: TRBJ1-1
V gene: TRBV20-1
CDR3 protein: CSARGVTEAFF

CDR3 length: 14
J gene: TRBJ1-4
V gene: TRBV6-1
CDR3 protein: CASSEQGLEEKLFF

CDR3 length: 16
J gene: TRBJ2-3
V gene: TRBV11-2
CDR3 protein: CASSLLAGGPPDTQYF

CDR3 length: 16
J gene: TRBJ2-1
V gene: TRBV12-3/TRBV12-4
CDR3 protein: CASTQSGTSSYNEQFF

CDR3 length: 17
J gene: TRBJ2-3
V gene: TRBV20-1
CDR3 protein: CSAPAGTSGSSTDTQYF

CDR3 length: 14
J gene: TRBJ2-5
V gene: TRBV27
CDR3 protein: CASSLGHLQETQYF

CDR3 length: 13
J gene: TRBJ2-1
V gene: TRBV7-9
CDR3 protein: CASSPGLRNEQFF

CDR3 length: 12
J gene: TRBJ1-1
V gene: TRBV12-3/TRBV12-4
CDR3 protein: CASSPGPAEAFF

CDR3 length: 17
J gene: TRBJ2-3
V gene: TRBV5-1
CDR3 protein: CASSLRPQLTSTDTQYF

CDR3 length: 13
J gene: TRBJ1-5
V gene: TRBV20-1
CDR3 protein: CSAAGSSNQPQHF

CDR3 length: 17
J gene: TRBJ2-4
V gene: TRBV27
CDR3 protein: CASSLSSSGIAKNIQYF

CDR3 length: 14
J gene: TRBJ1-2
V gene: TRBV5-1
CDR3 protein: CASSLEVETYGYTF